Each of the 30 T cell receptor beta chains below was sequenced from the same sample in a study of blood T cell repertoires in COVID-19. Data came from immunoSEQ multiplex PCR; TCRdb stores just in-frame clones and leaves some out. The data show under 200,000 clones, 83% seen once. The specimen sequenced was peripheral blood. These receptors originate from a human donor in a cohort sampled during active COVID-19.

V is TRBV19 and J is TRBJ1-2; no clear D gene. The CDR3 has 13 residues. Per germline, CDR1 LNHDA and CDR2 SQIVND (reference sequence). V lost 0 bases and J 4 bases, leaving 6 bases between the germline ends. This chain's CDR3 is CASSIELGYGYTF. The CDR3, as DNA: TGTGCCAGTAGTATAGAACTCGGCTATGGCTACACCTTC.

Turning to this clone: Other DNA sequences in the sample encode the same CDR3. This chain connects TRBV28 to TRBJ2-5, with TRBD2 matching 13 bases. Germline V gene sequence: CDR1 MDHEN, CDR2 SYDVKM. V lost 6 bases and J lost 4; bases outside the gene matches: 8. This CDR3 is built from 16 residues. The chain's CDR3 is CASRDGLAGVRETQYF. The DNA for the CDR3 is TGTGCCAGCAGAGACGGACTAGCGGGAGTAAGAGAGACCCAGTACTTC.

This chain links TRBV25-1 with TRBJ2-7, with 7 bases that match TRBD1. V lost 8 bases to trimming and J lost 3 bases; unmatched junction nucleotides: 4. The CDR3 loop spans 12 amino acids. Germline assignment: CDR1 MGHDK and CDR2 SYGVNS. The CDR3 coding sequence is TGTGCCAGCGGACAGGTCCGCTACGAGCAGTACTTC. Encoded protein: CASGQVRYEQYF.

The rearrangement joins TRBV11-3 to TRBJ2-1; D is possibly TRBD1 (6 bases). The CDR3 runs to 19 residues. CDR1 is SGHNT and CDR2 is YENEEA in the germline V gene. The V and J ends lost 0 bases and 2 bases respectively, with 20 bases between them. CDR3 protein: CASSLEGQGRAPPYNEQFF. In DNA form, the CDR3 reads TGTGCCAGCAGCTTAGAGGGCCAGGGGCGAGCGCCCCCCTACAATGAGCAGTTCTTC.

The chain uses TRBV6-2 or TRBV6-3 and TRBJ1-2, with TRBD1 as a possible D gene (5 bases). The V gene's germline CDR1 is MNHEY and CDR2 SVGEGT. Trimming stripped 6 bases from V and 5 bases from J, with 10 bases between. The CDR3 is 12 amino acids. The CDR3 sequence: CASSSDRYGYTF. The CDR3 bases are TGTGCCAGCAGCAGCGACAGATATGGCTACACCTTC.

The gene calls are TRBV5-1 and TRBJ2-5; 8 bases fit TRBD2. V was clipped by 6 bases and J by 5 bases; unmatched bases: 9. The CDR3 has 14 amino acids. The germline V gene encodes CDR1 SGHRS and CDR2 YFSETQ. The CDR3 DNA reads as TGCGCCAGCAACGCGGGGGGCCAGGGGGAGACCCAGTACTTC. This gives the protein CASNAGGQGETQYF.

The genes are TRBV3-1 (or the pseudogene TRBV3-2) and TRBJ2-3; a possible D gene is TRBD2 (5 bases). The V and J ends lost 1 base and 4 bases respectively, with 15 bases between them. Germline loops: CDR1 LGHDT, CDR2 YNNKEL (reference sequence). The length of the CDR3 is 16 residues. CDR3 residues: CASSQVGGSRSDTQYF. The CDR3 nucleotides read TGTGCCAGCAGCCAAGTTGGAGGCAGTCGGTCAGATACGCAGTATTTT.

The gene calls are TRBV27 and TRBJ2-1; 10 positions match TRBD2. The CDR3 is made up of 16 amino acids. Germline V lookup: CDR1 MNHEY, CDR2 SMNVEV (reference sequence). Trimming cost V 0 bases and J 7 bases; bases outside gene matches: 6. The CDR3 sequence: CASSLSVSGGLNEQFF. CDR3 sequence (DNA): TGTGCCAGCAGTTTATCGGTTAGCGGGGGGCTGAATGAGCAGTTCTTC.

The chain joins TRBV28 to TRBJ1-6; D may be TRBD1 (6 bases). Trimming removed 7 bases from V and 7 bases from J, with 14 bases in between. This CDR3 spans 14 amino acids. The V gene's germline CDR1 is MDHEN and CDR2 SYDVKM. The CDR3: CASTPQGTNSPLHF. CDR3 nucleotides: TGTGCCAGCACCCCACAGGGTACAAATTCACCCCTCCACTTT.

The rearrangement joins TRBV6-6 to TRBJ1-4, with TRBD1 as a possible D gene (6 bases). Trimming left V 4 bases short and J 1 base short, with 10 bases between. The CDR3 has 15 amino acids. Germline-derived CDR1 and CDR2 are MNHNY and SVGAGI (reference sequence). CDR3 in amino acids: CASSSTGRTNEKLFF. The CDR3 DNA reads TGTGCCAGCAGTTCCACAGGGCGAACTAATGAAAAACTGTTTTTT.

J is TRBJ2-7 and V is TRBV6-5, with 9 bases fitting TRBD2. CDR1 MNHEY and CDR2 SVGAGI come from the germline V gene. V trimming: 4 bases; J trimming: 2 bases; junction bases outside the gene matches: 6. The CDR3 is 15 amino acids. CDR3 DNA sequence: TGTGCCAGCAGTTCCCTGACTAGCGGCCCCTACGAGCAGTACTTC. Encoded protein: CASSSLTSGPYEQYF.

The chain uses TRBV6-5 and TRBJ2-7, with a possible D match to TRBD1 (5 bases). Germline lookup yields CDR1 MNHEY and CDR2 SVGAGI. Trimming removed 2 bases from V and 1 base from J, with 9 bases in between. The CDR3 length is 14 residues. The CDR3 protein is CASSYRQSSYEQYF. In nucleotides, the CDR3 is TGTGCCAGCAGTTACCGACAGTCATCCTACGAGCAGTACTTC.

This clone was observed many times. The chain couples TRBV14 to TRBJ1-3; TRBD1 matches at 11 bases. The ends lost 3 bases at V and 4 bases at J; junction bases unmatched: 2. Germline V gives CDR1 SGHDN, CDR2 FVKESK. The CDR3 extends over 15 amino acids. CDR3 protein: CASSQRTGGGNTIYF. The CDR3 DNA sequence: TGTGCCAGCAGCCAGAGGACAGGGGGCGGAAACACCATATATTTT. The whole variable domain, filled in from reference TRBV14 and TRBJ1-3, reads EAGVTQFPSHSVIEKGQTVTLRCDPISGHDNLYWYRRVMGKEIKFLLHFVKESKQDESGMPNNRFLAERTGGTYSTLKVQPAELEDSGVYFCASSQRTGGGNTIYFGEGSWLTVV.

The chain recombines TRBV27 with TRBJ2-7; possible D gene TRBD2, 6 bases. Between the trimmed V and J ends, which lost 6 bases and 0 bases, there was a span of 15 bases. Germline assignment: CDR1 MNHEY and CDR2 SMNVEV (reference sequence). This CDR3 has 15 amino acids. The CDR3 reads CASSLNLANSYEQYF. In DNA, the CDR3 is TGTGCCAGCAGCCTAAACCTAGCGAACTCCTACGAGCAGTACTTC.

V gene TRBV9 combines with J gene TRBJ1-1; D is unclear. Trimming pared 2 bases from V and 9 bases from J, leaving 14 bases between. CDR3 size: 13 residues. Germline V CDR1 and CDR2: SGDLS, YYNGEE. CDR3 in DNA: TGTGCCAGCAGCGTGGATGGAGGGAAACAAGCTTTCTTT. Protein: CASSVDGGKQAFF.

This clone was seen a few times. The chain uses TRBV4-2 and TRBJ2-6, with a weak D call TRBD1 (6 bases). The CDR3 runs to 16 residues. CDR1 is LGHNA and CDR2 is YNFKEQ in the germline V gene. V was trimmed by 0 bases and J by 2 bases, leaving 8 bases between them. CDR3 DNA sequence: TGTGCCAGCAGCCAAGACAGGACAGCTGGGGCCAACGTCCTGACTTTC. It yields the protein CASSQDRTAGANVLTF.

The chain recombines TRBV7-6 with TRBJ2-3, with 8 bases identical to TRBD2. CDR1 is SGHVS, CDR2 FNYEAQ, per germline. The CDR3 consists of 16 residues. After removal of 4 bases from V and 2 bases from J, the junction contained 8 bases not matched to a gene. Here the CDR3 DNA reads TGTGCCAGCAGCTCTACTAGCGGCGGGGCCACAGATACGCAGTATTTT. Its translation is CASSSTSGGATDTQYF.

The chain carries TRBV3-1 (or the pseudogene TRBV3-2) and TRBJ2-2; the match to TRBD2 covers 11 bases. This CDR3 is 17 amino acids long. Trimming at V came to 0 bases and at J to 8 bases, leaving 8 bases not matched to a gene. Germline CDR1 and CDR2: LGHDT and YNNKEL (reference sequence). DNA of the CDR3: TGTGCCAGCAGCCAAGAGGGACTAGCGGTAGGGGCAGGGGAGCTGTTTTTT. Translated, it gives CASSQEGLAVGAGELFF.

This rearrangement joins TRBV27 to TRBJ2-5; possible D gene TRBD1, 5 bases. V gave up 4 bases and J gave up 5 bases, with 14 bases separating them. Germline V lookup: CDR1 MNHEY, CDR2 SMNVEV (reference sequence). The CDR3 is 14 residues long. The CDR3 loop is CASSSRAVGETQYF. The CDR3 bases are TGTGCCAGCAGTTCCAGGGCAGTCGGGGAGACCCAGTACTTC.

V gene TRBV24-1 combines with J gene TRBJ1-5, with 7 bases lining up with TRBD1. Looked up from germline, CDR1 is KGHDR and CDR2 is SFDVKD. The CDR3 has 16 residues. Trimming removed 3 bases from V and 6 bases from J; junction bases left unmatched: 10. The CDR3 DNA follows: TGTGCCACCAGTGATCTCGACAGGGTCGGTATTCAGCCCCAGCATTTT. Translated, it gives CATSDLDRVGIQPQHF.

The rearrangement uses TRBV9 and TRBJ1-1; 10 bases line up with TRBD1. Trimming at V came to 3 bases and at J to 4 bases, leaving 9 bases not matched to a gene. CDR1 SGDLS and CDR2 YYNGEE come from the germline V gene. CDR3 size: 16 residues. Written as DNA, the CDR3 is TGTGCCAGCAGCGGGAGACAGGGGGCGCCTCCCACTGAAGCTTTCTTT. Amino acids: CASSGRQGAPPTEAFF. Variable domain in full (rest from reference TRBV9 and TRBJ1-1): DSGVTQTPKHLITATGQRVTLRCSPRSGDLSVYWYQQSLDQGLQFLIQYYNGEERAKGNILERFSAQQFPDLHSELNLSSLELGDSALYFCASSGRQGAPPTEAFFGQGTRLTVV.

V usage is TRBV20-1 and J usage is TRBJ2-7, with no clear D. The CDR3 is 11 residues long. Germline CDR1 and CDR2: DFQATT and SNEGSKA (reference sequence). V was shortened by 5 bases and J by 2 bases, with 7 bases between the two germline ends. CDR3 nucleotide sequence: TGCAGTGCTCAGCGAACCTACGAGCAGTACTTC. Amino acids: CSAQRTYEQYF.

This sequence joins TRBV18 and TRBJ1-2; 10 nucleotides line up with TRBD1. V lost 3 bases and J lost 5; bases outside the gene matches: 3. There are 14 residues in the CDR3. Germline V gene data show CDR1 as KGHSH and CDR2 as LQKENI. CDR3 bases: TGTGCCAGCTCACCTGGACAGGGGGAATATGGCTACACCTTC. Translation: CASSPGQGEYGYTF.

The rearrangement joins TRBV5-1 to TRBJ2-1, with TRBD1 identical over 12 bases. CDR3 length: 15 amino acids. The germline V gene encodes CDR1 SGHRS and CDR2 YFSETQ. Trimming removed 5 bases from V and 8 bases from J; junction bases left unmatched: 8. CDR3 bases: TGCGCCAGCAGTTCGGGACAGGGGGCTCTATATGAGCAGTTCTTC. Protein product: CASSSGQGALYEQFF.

This chain links TRBV24-1 with TRBJ2-2; 11 bases match TRBD2. V lost 4 bases to trimming and J lost 5 bases; unmatched junction nucleotides: 11. CDR1 is KGHDR and CDR2 is SFDVKD in the germline V gene. The CDR3 extends over 18 amino acids. The CDR3 sequence is CATSEPEEIAGGTGELFF. The CDR3, as DNA: TGTGCCACCAGTGAGCCGGAGGAGATAGCGGGAGGGACCGGGGAGCTGTTTTTT.

The DNA of the CDR3 is TGTGCCAGCAGTTACTCCGCCGGGGCGGGGATGCCCCAGCATTTT. Protein sequence: CASSYSAGAGMPQHF. V gene TRBV6-5 combines with J gene TRBJ1-5, with D maybe TRBD1 (5 bases). V shed 0 bases and J shed 9 bases, with 15 bases lying between them. CDR3 size: 15 residues. Germline V gene sequence: CDR1 MNHEY, CDR2 SVGAGI.

V is TRBV5-1 and J is TRBJ1-5, with a possible D match to TRBD1 (5 bases). The CDR3 runs to 13 residues. CDR1 is SGHRS and CDR2 is YFSETQ in the germline V gene. With 10 bases removed from V and 2 bases from J, the gap between germline ends came to 13 bases. The CDR3 DNA follows: TGCGCCCGGGGGGGAAAACGCAATCAGCCCCAGCATTTT. Translating gives CARGGKRNQPQHF.

The CDR3 is CASSPDEKLFF. As DNA, the CDR3 is TGTGCTAGTTCCCCGGATGAAAAACTGTTTTTT. This chain links TRBV12-5 with TRBJ1-4; no firm D call. V was clipped by 8 bases and J by 6 bases, with 7 bases between them. This CDR3 spans 11 amino acids. The germline V gene encodes CDR1 LGHNT and CDR2 FRNRAP.

Remarks on this clone: Other DNA sequences within the sample encode an identical CDR3. This chain links TRBV12-3 or TRBV12-4 with TRBJ2-1; D may be TRBD2 (6 bases). V shed 5 bases and J shed 7 bases, with 9 bases lying between them. This CDR3 region has 12 residues. CDR3 in amino acids: CASSPTSNEQFF. CDR3 bases: TGTGCCAGCAGTCCGACTAGTAATGAGCAGTTCTTC.

The chain is built from TRBV5-6 and TRBJ2-7; D not certain. Trimming took off 3 bases at V and 6 bases at J, with 13 bases between the two ends. The CDR3 has 13 amino acids. Germline V gives CDR1 SGHDT, CDR2 YYEEEE. The CDR3 is CASSSALRREQYF. Written as DNA, the CDR3 is TGTGCCAGCAGCTCGGCCTTGCGGCGCGAGCAGTACTTC.